The 15 T cell receptor beta chains given below trace back to one sample, sequenced in a study of T cell responses to AZD1222 COVID-19 vaccine. Libraries were prepared by immunoSEQ multiplex PCR; TCRdb keeps only in-frame clonotypes and omits some of them. The data hold about 88,000 clones, with 91% observed a single time. Specimen: peripheral blood, collected on day 0 of MenACWY control vaccination. These receptors came from an adult in good health.

The J gene is TRBJ2-2, the V gene TRBV2; D may be TRBD1 or TRBD2 (6 bases each). Germline CDR1 is SNHLY and CDR2 is FYNNEI. This CDR3 has 13 residues. V gave up 2 bases and J gave up 7 bases, with 8 bases separating them. This CDR3 reads CASSERGDGELFF. The CDR3 DNA follows: TGTGCCAGCAGTGAAAGGGGGGACGGGGAGCTGTTTTTT. Together with reference TRBV2 and TRBJ2-2, the CDR3 gives the full variable domain: EPEVTQTPSHQVTQMGQEVILRCVPISNHLYFYWYRQILGQKVEFLVSFYNNEISEKSEIFDDQFSVERPDGSNFTLKIRSTKLEDSAMYFCASSERGDGELFFGEGSRLTVL.

The chain uses TRBV9 and TRBJ2-5, with a tentative D call TRBD1 (6 bases). Trimming removed 0 bases at V and 5 bases at J, with 11 bases between. The CDR3 length is 14 residues. Germline V gives CDR1 SGDLS, CDR2 YYNGEE. The CDR3: CASSVGGGQETQYF. In nucleotides, the CDR3 is TGTGCCAGCAGCGTAGGTGGGGGCCAGGAGACCCAGTACTTC.

J is TRBJ1-5 and V is TRBV12-3 or TRBV12-4; D is possibly TRBD1 (6 bases). CDR3 size: 13 residues. V lost 7 bases and J 7 bases, leaving 14 bases between the germline ends. For the CDR3, the DNA is TGTGCCAGCACCGCACAGGGAGGACAGCCCCAGCATTTT. Its protein product is CASTAQGGQPQHF.

This clone was seen just once. The chain has TRBV7-9 and TRBJ2-1, with D perhaps given as TRBD1 or TRBD2 (5 bases each). Germline V CDR1 and CDR2: SEHNR, FQNEAQ (reference sequence). The CDR3 loop spans 17 amino acids. V lost 5 bases to trimming and J lost 3 bases, with 20 bases between them. The DNA of the CDR3 is TGTGCCAGCAGCCGATCCATCGGGACGCGTGGCTACAATGAGCAGTTCTTC. Residues: CASSRSIGTRGYNEQFF.

The chain recombines TRBV27 with TRBJ2-7, with TRBD2 identical over 8 bases. Germline V gene sequence: CDR1 MNHEY, CDR2 SMNVEV (reference sequence). This CDR3 spans 17 amino acids. V gave up 11 bases and J gave up 6 bases; unmatched junction bases: 24. The CDR3 DNA reads as TGTGCCTGCCAACTGAAGGCTAGCGGGCTCGCGACTGGCGAGCAGTACTTC. Residues: CACQLKASGLATGEQYF.

The V call is TRBV3-1 (or the pseudogene TRBV3-2), the J call TRBJ2-7; D is unresolved. Germline loops: CDR1 LGHDT, CDR2 YNNKEL (reference sequence). The CDR3 extends over 13 amino acids. Trimming left V 3 bases short and J 11 bases short, with 17 bases between. CDR3 loop: CASSQTEFGEEYF. CDR3 bases: TGTGCCAGCAGCCAGACCGAGTTTGGGGAAGAGTACTTC.

This clone has more than one count but fewer than ten. V usage is TRBV6-1 and J usage is TRBJ1-1, with 7 bases matching TRBD1. This CDR3 contains 16 residues. CDR1 is MNHNS and CDR2 is SASEGT in the germline V gene. J was trimmed by 1 base and V by 2 bases; bases with no gene match: 7. The CDR3 coding sequence is TGTGCCAGCAGTGAAAGGGGGCTGGGCGAGAACACTGAAGCTTTCTTT. This gives the protein CASSERGLGENTEAFF.

V is TRBV11-2 and J is TRBJ1-5; a possible D gene is TRBD1 (5 bases). This CDR3 is built from 15 residues. The V gene lost 0 bases and the J gene lost 6 bases, with 12 bases spanning the gap. From germline, CDR1 is SGHAT and CDR2 FQNNGV. The CDR3 region is CASSLDGAAGQPQHF. For the CDR3, the DNA is TGTGCCAGCAGCTTAGATGGGGCTGCGGGTCAGCCCCAGCATTTT.

The rearrangement uses TRBV6-1 and TRBJ1-4; D is unresolved. The CDR3 totals 15 residues. V gave up 6 bases and J gave up 6 bases, with 17 bases separating them. From germline, CDR1 is MNHNS and CDR2 SASEGT. The CDR3 reads CASSRDTARDEKLFF. The CDR3 DNA reads TGTGCCAGCAGCCGAGACACCGCGCGGGATGAAAAACTGTTTTTT.

This clone was recorded a few times. V gene TRBV9 combines with J gene TRBJ1-2; D uncertain. The CDR3 loop spans 13 amino acids. V lost 4 bases, J lost 2 bases, and 9 bases lay in between. Germline loops: CDR1 SGDLS, CDR2 YYNGEE. CDR3 in DNA: TGTGCCAGCAGCCCATTGAACAACTATGGCTACACCTTC. It encodes CASSPLNNYGYTF. The full variable domain, with the rest looked up from reference TRBV9 and TRBJ1-2, is DSGVTQTPKHLITATGQRVTLRCSPRSGDLSVYWYQQSLDQGLQFLIQYYNGEERAKGNILERFSAQQFPDLHSELNLSSLELGDSALYFCASSPLNNYGYTFGSGTRLTVV.

The DNA for the CDR3 is TGTGCCAGCAGTGACGGACAGTCGCAGTACTTC. Its protein is CASSDGQSQYF. The J gene is TRBJ2-7, the V gene TRBV6-4, with TRBD1 as a possible D gene (6 bases). The V end lost 2 bases, the J end lost 9 bases, and 8 bases lay between the germline ends. The germline gives CDR1 MRHNA, CDR2 SNTAGT. The CDR3 is 11 residues long.

This clone has only a few counts. The chain carries TRBV27 and TRBJ1-1; 7 bases agree with TRBD1. J gave up 1 base and V 3 bases, and 2 bases lay outside the gene matches. CDR3 length: 14 residues. Germline values: CDR1 MNHEY, CDR2 SMNVEV (reference sequence). The CDR3 is CASSFQGGNTEAFF. In DNA, the CDR3 is TGTGCCAGCAGTTTCCAGGGGGGGAACACTGAAGCTTTCTTT.

J is TRBJ2-2 and V is TRBV6-5; 7 bases are shared with TRBD1. Germline assignment: CDR1 MNHEY and CDR2 SVGAGI. Trimming removed 2 bases from V and 4 bases from J; junction bases left unmatched: 4. This CDR3 spans 15 amino acids. The CDR3 DNA sequence: TGTGCCAGCAGTTACCAGACAGGGCTCACCGGGGAGCTGTTTTTT. Amino acids: CASSYQTGLTGELFF.

The chain combines TRBV6-2 or TRBV6-3 with TRBJ2-1, with 11 positions matching TRBD1. The CDR3 is 15 residues long. V gave up 4 bases and J gave up 7 bases; unmatched junction bases: 6. Germline CDR1 reads MNHEY; CDR2 reads SVGEGT. The CDR3 DNA reads as TGTGCCAGCAGTTCCGGACAGGGGGCGCCGAATGAGCAGTTCTTC. Amino acid sequence: CASSSGQGAPNEQFF.

The chain employs TRBV7-2 and TRBJ1-4, with D maybe TRBD1 (6 bases). The germline gives CDR1 SGHTA, CDR2 FQGNSA. This CDR3 is built from 16 residues. Trimming took 1 base from V and 3 from J, leaving 12 bases between them. The CDR3 sequence: CASSLGGQGSNEKLFF. DNA of the CDR3: TGTGCCAGCAGCTTAGGCGGGCAGGGGTCTAATGAAAAACTGTTTTTT.